This TCR beta chain was captured by sequencing in a study of T cells in Graves' hyperthyroidism and ophthalmopathy. This clonotype was seen repeatedly, ten times or more. Disease duration was under 3 months in the ophthalmopathy patients, who also had a Clinical Activity Score of at least 3 and a NOSPECS grade of at least 4. Orbital computed tomography, thyroid ultrasound, serum thyroxine and TRAb, and clinical symptoms together informed the diagnoses. Amplification targeted TCR beta CDR3 regions from RNA transcripts. HTBI primers were the set used in a first-round RT-PCR of the TCR CDR3. Using its own MiXCR run on the multiplex PCR reads, TCRdb lists one record per CDR3 protein. The sample lists 500,000 to 750,000 distinct CDR3 sequences, around 14% occurring once. Source material: blood. This receptor was taken from a woman aged 18-29 years with Graves' ophthalmopathy.

This CDR3 is CATRGLGGEVEAFF. DNA for the CDR3: TGTGCCACCAGGGGATTGGGGGGCGAGGTTGAAGCTTTCTTT. The rearrangement uses TRBV15 and TRBJ1-1, with D tentatively TRBD1 (6 bases). V lost 6 bases and J 7 bases, leaving 18 bases between the germline ends. This CDR3 region has 14 residues. Germline V gene lookup returns CDR1 LNHNV and CDR2 YYDKDF (reference sequence).